This TCR beta chain was captured by sequencing in a study of blood T cell repertoires in COVID-19. Study at large: PBMCs, B-cell-depleted T cells, or T cells were the source of the cDNA or gDNA that made up the material.

In germline, CDR1 is LGHNA, CDR2 YNFKEQ. The V end was cut by 3 bases, the J end by 1 base, with 7 bases between. This CDR3 has 14 amino acids. Study processing details: Using reference gene primer amplification, nucleated cell counts were estimated. The protocol was immunoSEQ multiplex PCR, while the TCRdb copy is restricted to in-frame clones and leaves out a portion. The V and J calls and clone size were taken over from that table, and D and trimming were inferred from the DNA. The data contain 120,000 to 150,000 clones, roughly 81% of them seen just once; the ten biggest clones take up 8% to 9%. This receptor was obtained from a human donor with acute or convalescent COVID-19. The donor label of this sample is uncertain. Material for sequencing was peripheral blood. The chain links TRBV4-2 to TRBJ1-3; D unclear. The CDR3 spells CASSQRDSGNTIYF. For the CDR3, the DNA is TGTGCCAGCAGCCAGCGGGATTCTGGAAACACCATATATTTT.